This passage covers 9 T cell receptor beta chains from one sample sequenced in a study of shared clonotypes between healthy human individuals. Assay: immunoSEQ multiplex PCR; the TCRdb copy retains only in-frame clones and omits some. The sample lists fewer than 3 million clones, roughly 92% occurring once. Input material: naive CD4+ T cells from PBMCs. The subset here: CD45RA+ positively selected. Receptor source: a man in his late teens or twenties in good health. Some clones in this sample may be carry-over from other donors' samples.

The rearrangement links TRBV7-9 to TRBJ2-1; maybe TRBD2 (5 bases). Germline CDR1 SEHNR, CDR2 FQNEAQ (reference sequence). Between the trimmed V and J ends, which lost 0 bases and 0 bases, there was a span of 18 bases. CDR3 size: 19 residues. CDR3 coding DNA: TGTGCCAGCAGCTTAGCCAGCAAGAGGGAGTACCTCTCCTACAATGAGCAGTTCTTC. Its protein is CASSLASKREYLSYNEQFF.

J is TRBJ2-2 and V is TRBV5-4, with 9 nucleotides matching TRBD1. The CDR3 is made up of 18 amino acids. V lost 1 base to trimming and J lost 3 bases; unmatched junction nucleotides: 10. Per germline, CDR1 SGHNT and CDR2 YYREEE (reference sequence). The CDR3 nucleotides read TGTGCCAGCAGCTTGAGGTTAGGGACAGGGCCCCACACCGGGGAGCTGTTTTTT. Encoded protein: CASSLRLGTGPHTGELFF.

The CDR3 region is CASSLGQGTQAFF. DNA of the CDR3: TGCGCCAGCAGCTTGGGTCAGGGAACACAAGCTTTCTTT. The gene calls are TRBV5-1 and TRBJ1-1, with D perhaps TRBD1 (5 bases). Germline V lookup: CDR1 SGHRS, CDR2 YFSETQ. The CDR3 runs 13 residues. V lost 0 bases to trimming and J lost 9 bases, with 12 bases between them.

This clone was seen a single time. This sample also contains other DNA sequences that code for the same CDR3. The V gene is TRBV27, the J gene TRBJ1-5; D possibly corresponds to TRBD1 (6 bases). V lost 3 bases to trimming and J lost 6 bases, with 12 bases between them. The CDR3 consists of 14 residues. Germline assignment: CDR1 MNHEY and CDR2 SMNVEV (reference sequence). The CDR3 DNA reads TGTGCCAGCAGTTTCAGGGGCGGCGGTCAGCCCCAGCATTTT. Protein product: CASSFRGGGQPQHF.

Concerning this clone: Within the sample, other DNA sequences also encode this same CDR3. The V call is TRBV30, the J call TRBJ1-5; weak D call: TRBD1 (6 bases). Trimming shortened V by 0 bases and J by 5 bases, and 8 bases separated the two germline ends. Germline V gives CDR1 GTSNPN, CDR2 SVGIG (reference sequence). The CDR3 is made up of 13 amino acids. CDR3 sequence (DNA): TGTGCCTGGAGTGTACAGGGCGATCAGCCCCAGCATTTT. Translation: CAWSVQGDQPQHF. The full variable domain, in which reference TRBV30 and TRBJ1-5 provide the parts outside the CDR3, is SQTIHQWPATLVQPVGSPLSLECTVEGTSNPNLYWYRQAAGRGLQLLFYSVGIGQISSEVPQNLSASRPQDRQFILSSKKLLLSDSGFYLCAWSVQGDQPQHFGDGTRLSIL.

The chain links TRBV27 to TRBJ2-3; possibly TRBD1 for D (8 bases). The CDR3 loop spans 13 amino acids. From germline, CDR1 is MNHEY and CDR2 SMNVEV (reference sequence). Between the trimmed V and J ends, which lost 4 bases and 5 bases, there was a span of 10 bases. The DNA for the CDR3 is TGTGCCAGCAGTTACAGGGGGGGAGATACGCAGTATTTT. Encoded protein: CASSYRGGDTQYF.

This clone appeared a single time. The V and J genes are TRBV10-2 and TRBJ2-7; TRBD1 aligns across 7 bases. This CDR3 is 14 amino acids long. The germline gives CDR1 WSHSY, CDR2 SAAADI. Germline trimming cut 4 bases from V and 1 base from J; bases unmatched to any gene: 4. The CDR3 sequence is CASSGTGGSYEQYF. The CDR3 DNA sequence: TGCGCCAGCAGTGGGACAGGAGGATCCTACGAGCAGTACTTC.

The chain couples TRBV2 to TRBJ1-2; 11 nucleotides agree with TRBD1. Per the germline V gene, CDR1 is SNHLY and CDR2 is FYNNEI. V lost 8 bases and J lost 7; bases outside the gene matches: 9. This CDR3 has 14 residues. The CDR3 region is CASRRDRGEPGYTF. The CDR3 DNA reads TGTGCCAGCCGACGGGACAGGGGGGAGCCTGGCTACACCTTC.

The chain is built from TRBV7-2 and TRBJ2-1; D gene unclear. V was trimmed by 1 base and J by 7 bases, leaving 8 bases between them. Germline V gene sequence: CDR1 SGHTA, CDR2 FQGNSA. The CDR3 is 13 residues long. The CDR3 nucleotides are TGTGCCAGCAGCTTAGTTGATTGGAATGAGCAGTTCTTC. Translating gives CASSLVDWNEQFF.